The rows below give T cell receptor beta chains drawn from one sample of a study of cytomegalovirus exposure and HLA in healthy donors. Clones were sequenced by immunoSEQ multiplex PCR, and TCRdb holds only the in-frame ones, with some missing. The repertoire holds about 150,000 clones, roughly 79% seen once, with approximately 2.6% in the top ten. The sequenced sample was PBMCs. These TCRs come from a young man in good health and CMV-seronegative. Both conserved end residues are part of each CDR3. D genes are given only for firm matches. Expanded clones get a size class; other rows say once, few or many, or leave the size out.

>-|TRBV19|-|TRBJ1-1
CASSMALNTEAFF
TGTGCCAGTAGTATGGCACTGAACACTGAAGCTTTCTTT
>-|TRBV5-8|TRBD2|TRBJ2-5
CASNLLAGGQETQYF
TGTGCCAGCAACCTACTAGCGGGGGGCCAAGAGACCCAGTACTTC
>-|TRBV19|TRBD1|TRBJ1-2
CASSMMRGQGARGYTF
TGTGCCAGTAGTATGATGCGCGGACAGGGGGCGCGAGGCTACACCTTC
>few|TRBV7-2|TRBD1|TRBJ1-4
CASSLVQGAGEKLFF
TGTGCCAGCAGCTTAGTTCAGGGGGCGGGTGAAAAACTGTTTTTT
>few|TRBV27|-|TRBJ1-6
CASSFRDSPLHF
TGTGCCAGCAGTTTTCGGGATTCACCCCTCCACTTT
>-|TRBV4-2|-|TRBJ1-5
CASSQPDNQSQHF
TGTGCCAGCAGCCAACCAGACAACCAGTCCCAGCATTTT
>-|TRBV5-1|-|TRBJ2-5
CASSLAGVSGQETQYF
TGCGCCAGCAGCTTGGCCGGCGTTAGCGGCCAAGAGACCCAGTACTTC
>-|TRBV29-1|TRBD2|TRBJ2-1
CSVWTSGESRNEQFF
TGCAGCGTGTGGACTAGCGGGGAAAGTCGCAATGAGCAGTTCTTC
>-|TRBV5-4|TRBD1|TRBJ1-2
CASSTQPGQLNYGYTF
TGTGCCAGCAGCACCCAACCGGGACAGCTTAACTATGGCTACACCTTC
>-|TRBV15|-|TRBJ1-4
CATSRDLGGANEKLFF
TGTGCCACCAGCAGAGATCTGGGGGGGGCTAATGAAAAACTGTTTTTT
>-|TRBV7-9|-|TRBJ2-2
CASSPSGGFGGELFF
TGTGCCAGCAGCCCCTCCGGAGGGTTTGGCGGGGAGCTGTTTTTT
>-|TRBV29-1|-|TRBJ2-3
CSVDTWSGGGTDTQYF
TGCAGCGTTGATACGTGGTCGGGGGGCGGGACAGATACGCAGTATTTT
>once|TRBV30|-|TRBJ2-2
CAWRPHNTGELFF
TGTGCCTGGAGACCACATAACACCGGGGAGCTGTTTTTT
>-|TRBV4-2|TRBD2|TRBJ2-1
CASSRPLAGGQGNEQFF
TGTGCCAGCAGCCGACCTCTAGCGGGGGGGCAGGGAAATGAGCAGTTCTTC
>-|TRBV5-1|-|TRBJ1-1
CASSIQGGTNTEAFF
TGCGCCAGCAGCATACAGGGAGGGACAAACACTGAAGCTTTCTTT
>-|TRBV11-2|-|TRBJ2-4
CASTTTRRGNSQYF
TGTGCCAGCACCACGACACGGAGGGGAAACAGTCAGTACTTC
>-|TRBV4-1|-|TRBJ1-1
CASSQGGRGSLTEAFF
TGCGCCAGCAGCCAAGGGGGTAGAGGGAGCCTCACTGAAGCTTTCTTT
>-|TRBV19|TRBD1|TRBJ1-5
CASSLRQGGGNQPQHF
TGTGCCAGTAGTCTCCGACAGGGAGGAGGCAATCAGCCCCAGCATTTT
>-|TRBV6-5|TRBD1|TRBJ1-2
CASSYSTGGYGYTF
TGTGCCAGCAGTTACTCGACAGGGGGCTATGGCTACACCTTC
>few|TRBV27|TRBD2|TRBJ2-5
CASSLSGRGDQETQYF
TGTGCCAGCAGTTTATCAGGGCGGGGGGACCAAGAGACCCAGTACTTC
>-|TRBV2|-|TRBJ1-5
CASSRDTLSNQPQHF
TGTGCCAGCAGTCGGGACACCCTTAGCAATCAGCCCCAGCATTTT
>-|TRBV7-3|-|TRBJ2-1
CASSFGPYNEQFF
TGTGCCAGCAGCTTCGGTCCCTACAATGAGCAGTTCTTC
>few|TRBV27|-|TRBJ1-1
CASSQYRNTEAFF
TGTGCCAGCAGCCAATACAGGAACACTGAAGCTTTCTTT
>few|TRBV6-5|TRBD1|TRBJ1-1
CASKRQGLAFF
TGTGCCAGCAAACGACAGGGTCTGGCTTTCTTT
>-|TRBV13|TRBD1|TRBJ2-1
CASSSTGHMHNEQFF
TGTGCCAGCAGCTCGACAGGGCACATGCACAATGAGCAGTTCTTC
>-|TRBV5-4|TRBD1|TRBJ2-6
CASSSGTDPAGANVLTF
TGTGCCAGCAGCTCCGGGACAGATCCCGCCGGGGCCAACGTCCTGACTTTC
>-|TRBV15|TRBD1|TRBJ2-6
CATSRDLGTGVNGANGLTF
TGTGCCACCAGCAGAGATCTGGGGACAGGGGTGAATGGGGCCAACGGCCTGACTTTC
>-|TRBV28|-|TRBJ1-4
CASNRQVATNEKLFF
TGTGCCAGCAATCGACAGGTTGCAACTAATGAAAAACTGTTTTTT